The entry that follows covers one TCR beta chain sequence. Its cognate antigen has yet to be identified. Base qualities are missing; no much larger clone stands one base away. From the germline V gene, CDR1 is LGHNT and CDR2 is FRNRAP. Taken from cysteine to phenylalanine, the CDR3 has 17 residues. Only CDR3 DNA remains: 51 bases, in frame from the first base. Trimming removed 10 bases from V and 5 bases from J; the gene matches leave 21 bases unexplained. RNA was extracted using the RNeasy kit, and roughly 0.5 to 1 microgram was reverse transcribed with random hexamers. The immunoSEQ multiplex PCR assay, covering 54 Vbeta and 13 Jbeta segments, was used to amplify TCR beta CDR3 regions. Bias from PCR amplification was corrected by using a synthetic template baseline for primer optimization and for computational correction. Concerning the study's data processing: Reads were assigned to V, D and J genes according to IMGT and analyzed in immunoSEQ Analyzer, with only productive sequences retained. Clonality was computed as one minus Shannon entropy normalized by log2 of the number of productive unique sequences. For each patient and control, public and private clones were evaluated within the 100 most prevalent clones. A clone was defined as Susac-specific if it was absent from the healthy and MS cohorts, from about a thousand published viral clones and from other ImmuneACCESS disease sequences. The public reads were quality trimmed at Q25 with fastp and then assembled into clones with MiXCR by TCRdb, keeping productive beta chains. When rows share a CDR3 protein, they turn into one entry using the most common DNA and genes. The V and J calls and clone size come from TCRdb's table, not from the authors' own analysis. Within this sample are some 130,000 distinct CDR3 sequences, with over 90% of them counted one time only. The ten largest clonotypes hold roughly 0.17% of the sample.

The data originate from a study of CD8 T cells in Susac syndrome (dated by TCRdb to about 2019). Regarding the research as a whole: Of the Susac syndrome patients who were sequenced, eight or nine were in clinical remission while roughly six had clinically active disease. At blood withdrawal, Susac syndrome patients were either therapy-naive, taking corticosteroids (in some cases with IVIg as well), or taking IVIg alone. The clonality of the CD8+ T cell repertoire was compared across approximately 11 healthy donors, some 14 Susac syndrome patients and under 18 multiple sclerosis patients. Repertoire sequencing was used to test whether CD8+ T cell activation and differentiation in Susac syndrome was antigen driven.

The paper as a whole reports these results and caveats: Clonal expansion was seen in Susac syndrome CD8+ repertoires, peaking in CD8+ TEMRA cells and being greater in clinically active patients than in remitting ones. The TCR sequencing and HLA analysis was acknowledged to have included a relatively small number of individuals. Around 15 and five Susac-specific public clones were found in the total CD8+ and CD8+ TEMRA repertoires, respectively.

Peripheral blood CD8+ and CD4+ T cells from healthy donors, Susac syndrome patients and multiple sclerosis patients were profiled using high-throughput TCR beta sequencing. Recently defined diagnostic criteria for definite or probable disease were met by the Susac syndrome patients. CD8+ TEMRA cells were enriched by FACS, while bulk CD8+ and CD4+ T cells were purified by magnetic negative isolation. Blood was collected in EDTA tubes and processed within 24 hours, with PBMCs isolated through density gradient centrifugation. PBMCs intended for TCR sequencing were cryopreserved in liquid nitrogen and were subsequently thawed in a 37 degrees C water bath. A purity of at least 90% was achieved for sorted or isolated CD4+, CD8+ and CD8+ TEMRA cells.

The V and J genes are TRBV12-5 and TRBJ2-5; 8 central nucleotides agree with TRBD1. Material for sequencing was CD8+ T cells from PBMCs. This receptor was obtained from a human donor with Susac syndrome. The sequenced DNA: TGTGCTACCTCCCCCCCCGGGCCCGACACAGGGGGGGAGACCCAGTACTTC. This is translated as CATSPPGPDTGGETQYF. The entire variable domain, with the stretches around the CDR3 drawn from the reference TRBV12-5 and TRBJ2-5 proteins, is DARVTQTPRHKVTEMGQEVTMRCQPILGHNTVFWYRQTMMQGLELLAYFRNRAPLDDSGMPKDRFSAEMPDATLATLKIQPSEPRDSAVYFCATSPPGPDTGGETQYFGPGTRLLVL.